The clone carrying this T cell receptor (beta chain) came up once. Its antigen is currently unknown. V lost 0 bases to trimming and J lost 10 bases; unmatched junction nucleotides: 10. Germline V gene sequence: CDR1 MNHEY, CDR2 SVGAGI. The CDR3 is 16 amino acids. This sample is part of a study of cytomegalovirus exposure and HLA in healthy donors. The primer mix had 60 Vbeta and 13 Jbeta primers. Method: immunoSEQ multiplex PCR; TCRdb's copy keeps in-frame clones and lacks some. The table has almost 90,000 clones, 85% seen once; the top ten hold over 7%. Study-wide results and caveats: In a later analysis, TCR beta V- and J-gene trimming showed a link to a missense DCLRE1C variant. Researchers left out some V segments, among them TRBV6-2 and TRBV6-3, as indistinguishable. The HLA-A and HLA-B alleles of most subjects were reportedly predicted accurately from TCR beta sequences.

Specimen: PBMCs. The rearrangement joins TRBV6-5 to TRBJ2-1; 9 nucleotides agree with TRBD2. The receptor was derived from a middle-aged man in good health and CMV-seropositive. The CDR3 reads CASSYSGTSLRYEQFF. Written as DNA, the CDR3 is TGTGCCAGCAGTTACTCCGGGACTAGCTTGCGATACGAGCAGTTCTTC.